The 29 T cell receptor beta chains below come from one sample, sequenced in a study of T cell responses to AZD1222 COVID-19 vaccine. Only in-frame clones appear in the TCRdb table, and some are missing; sequencing was by immunoSEQ multiplex PCR. The sample has around 89,000 clones; approximately 91% are singletons. Specimen: peripheral blood, collected on day 0 of AZD1222 vaccination. These receptors were obtained from an adult in good health.

The chain carries TRBV5-4 and TRBJ2-7, with a tentative D call TRBD2 (6 bases). The CDR3 covers 12 residues. Trimming cost V 4 bases and J 3 bases, with 8 bases left between them. Germline V gene sequence: CDR1 SGHNT, CDR2 YYREEE (reference sequence). Here the CDR3 reads CASSRGVYEQYF. In nucleotides, the CDR3 is TGTGCCAGCAGCCGCGGGGTCTACGAGCAGTACTTC.

This clone appeared once. J is TRBJ2-7 and V is TRBV14; TRBD1 matches at 7 bases. The CDR3 covers 13 residues. The V gene's germline CDR1 is SGHDN and CDR2 FVKESK. J gave up 8 bases and V 0 bases, and 4 bases lay outside the gene matches. CDR3 sequence: CASSQDLTGQQYF. CDR3 sequence (DNA): TGTGCCAGCAGCCAAGATCTGACAGGGCAGCAGTACTTC.

This sequence joins TRBV19 and TRBJ2-4; D not certain. The length of the CDR3 is 17 residues. The germline V and J ends were trimmed by 0 bases and 3 bases, with 15 bases remaining between them. The germline CDR1 and CDR2 sequences are LNHDA and SQIVND (reference sequence). The CDR3 coding sequence is TGTGCCAGTAGTATAGACCCGACGAGGACGGGCAAAAACATTCAGTACTTC. Its translation is CASSIDPTRTGKNIQYF.

V is TRBV3-1 (or the pseudogene TRBV3-2) and J is TRBJ2-1; 7 bases align to TRBD2. There are 14 residues in the CDR3. From germline, CDR1 is LGHDT and CDR2 YNNKEL (reference sequence). The junction had 3 bases not matched to a gene; V was cut back by 3 bases and J by 4 bases. The CDR3, as DNA: TGTGCCAGCAGCCAGTGGGGGGGATACAATGAGCAGTTCTTC. This gives the protein CASSQWGGYNEQFF.

The chain combines TRBV18 with TRBJ1-1; D ambiguous. Per the germline V gene, CDR1 is KGHSH and CDR2 is LQKENI. The CDR3 loop spans 14 amino acids. The germline V and J ends were trimmed by 3 bases and 3 bases, with 11 bases remaining between them. The CDR3 coding sequence is TGTGCCAGCTCACCCTCGAGGTGGTACACTGAAGCTTTCTTT. Amino acids: CASSPSRWYTEAFF.

In this sample, this clone turned up once. This chain joins TRBV6-1 and TRBJ1-5; D gene unclear. The length of the CDR3 is 13 residues. The germline V gene encodes CDR1 MNHNS and CDR2 SASEGT. Trimming cost V 3 bases and J 4 bases, with 7 bases left between them. The CDR3 is CASSDLNNQPQHF. In DNA, the CDR3 is TGTGCCAGCAGTGATTTAAATAATCAGCCCCAGCATTTT.

This clone was detected only once. The V gene is TRBV3-1 (or the pseudogene TRBV3-2), the J gene TRBJ1-1; maybe TRBD1 (5 bases). Germline lookup yields CDR1 LGHDT and CDR2 YNNKEL (reference sequence). The V end was cut by 0 bases, the J end by 8 bases, with 7 bases between. The CDR3 is made up of 12 amino acids. CDR3 region: CASSQDPGEAFF. As DNA, the CDR3 is TGTGCCAGCAGCCAAGACCCAGGGGAAGCTTTCTTT.

This sequence joins TRBV2 and TRBJ2-7; perhaps TRBD1 as D (6 bases). This CDR3 region has 14 residues. V was shortened by 4 bases and J by 1 base, with 11 bases between the two germline ends. The germline gives CDR1 SNHLY, CDR2 FYNNEI. CDR3: CASSGGPGSYEQYF. The CDR3 nucleotides read TGTGCCAGCAGTGGGGGGCCAGGATCCTACGAGCAGTACTTC. The variable domain in full, completed from reference TRBV2 and TRBJ2-7, reads EPEVTQTPSHQVTQMGQEVILRCVPISNHLYFYWYRQILGQKVEFLVSFYNNEISEKSEIFDDQFSVERPDGSNFTLKIRSTKLEDSAMYFCASSGGPGSYEQYFGPGTRLTVT.

The chain is built from TRBV7-9 and TRBJ2-1, with no clear D. V was trimmed by 5 bases and J by 0 bases, leaving 11 bases between them. The CDR3 sequence is 15 residues long. Per the germline V gene, CDR1 is SEHNR and CDR2 is FQNEAQ (reference sequence). CDR3 residues: CASSAKGNSYNEQFF. The DNA for the CDR3 is TGTGCCAGCAGCGCAAAAGGGAACTCCTACAATGAGCAGTTCTTC.

The rearrangement uses TRBV6-5 and TRBJ1-6; the match to TRBD1 covers 8 bases. Germline V gene sequence: CDR1 MNHEY, CDR2 SVGAGI. Trimming took 2 bases from V and 16 from J; bases not matched to a gene: 4. The CDR3 runs 12 residues. This CDR3 is CASSYTGTGLHF. The CDR3 coding sequence is TGTGCCAGCAGTTACACTGGGACAGGTCTCCACTTT.

The V gene is TRBV7-2, the J gene TRBJ2-7; D is unclear. The CDR3 extends over 13 amino acids. Trimming removed 1 base at V and 6 bases at J, with 10 bases between. The V gene's germline CDR1 is SGHTA and CDR2 FQGNSA. CDR3 bases: TGTGCCAGCAGCTTAGGCCCGGGTAGCGAGCAGTACTTC. This encodes CASSLGPGSEQYF.

V usage is TRBV5-1 and J usage is TRBJ2-2, with a tentative D call TRBD1 (5 bases). V lost 0 bases to trimming and J lost 0 bases, with 9 bases between them. From germline, CDR1 is SGHRS and CDR2 YFSETQ. CDR3 length: 16 residues. CDR3 bases: TGCGCCAGCAGCTTGGATCCAGGGCCGAACACCGGGGAGCTGTTTTTT. Translating gives CASSLDPGPNTGELFF.

DNA of the CDR3: TGTGCCATCAGTGAGTCAGAGGGGGCAGCTTTCTTT. Translation gives CAISESEGAAFF. This rearrangement joins TRBV10-3 to TRBJ1-1; 7 bases map to TRBD1. The V gene end was trimmed by 0 bases and the J gene end by 10 bases; junction bases not matched to a gene: 2. The CDR3 covers 12 residues. CDR1 is ENHRY, CDR2 SYGVKD, per germline.

This rearrangement joins TRBV19 to TRBJ2-4; the D gene is possibly TRBD2 (5 bases). CDR1 is LNHDA and CDR2 is SQIVND in the germline V gene (reference sequence). The CDR3 has 15 residues. V dropped 1 base and J dropped 7 bases, with 14 bases sitting between them. The CDR3 nucleotides are TGTGCCAGTAGTATAGTCGGACTCGTAGGGAACATTCAGTACTTC. Its protein product is CASSIVGLVGNIQYF. Filled out from reference TRBV19 and TRBJ2-4, the complete variable domain reads DGGITQSPKYLFRKEGQNVTLSCEQNLNHDAMYWYRQDPGQGLRLIYYSQIVNDFQKGDIAEGYSVSREKKESFPLTVTSAQKNPTAFYLCASSIVGLVGNIQYFGAGTRLSVL.

The rearrangement uses TRBV4-3 and TRBJ2-1, with TRBD2 matching over 14 bases. The V segment lost 5 bases and the J segment 4 bases; nucleotides outside the gene matches: 13. The CDR3 runs 19 residues. Germline CDR1 LGHNA, CDR2 YSLEER. CDR3 nucleotides: TGCGCCAGCAGCTCTACTTGGACTAGCGGGGGGCTTTCGTACAATGAGCAGTTCTTC. Translation gives CASSSTWTSGGLSYNEQFF.

This clone was recorded only once. The rearrangement uses TRBV29-1 and TRBJ1-4, with D possibly TRBD1 on 5 matching bases. The CDR3 loop spans 13 amino acids. Looked up from germline, CDR1 is SQVTM and CDR2 is ANQGSEA. Trimming stripped 4 bases from V and 4 bases from J, with 10 bases between. The DNA for the CDR3 is TGCAGCGTTGGCGGAGGACATAATGAAAAACTGTTTTTT. This encodes CSVGGGHNEKLFF.

The chain joins TRBV18 to TRBJ1-2; D unclear. Germline assignment: CDR1 KGHSH and CDR2 LQKENI. CDR3 length: 11 amino acids. The V end lost 6 bases, the J end lost 8 bases, and 10 bases lay between the germline ends. The CDR3: CASSDQWGYTF. The CDR3 coding sequence is TGTGCCAGCTCCGACCAGTGGGGCTACACCTTC.

The rearrangement uses TRBV5-1 and TRBJ1-2; 7 nucleotides agree with TRBD1. V gave up 2 bases and J gave up 8 bases; unmatched junction bases: 12. Looked up from germline, CDR1 is SGHRS and CDR2 is YFSETQ. The CDR3 covers 15 residues. Here the CDR3 reads CASSFGPGQGEGYTF. The CDR3 DNA reads as TGCGCCAGCAGCTTCGGCCCAGGGCAGGGGGAGGGCTACACCTTC.

The table lists this clone with a few counts. This sequence joins TRBV3-1 (or the pseudogene TRBV3-2) and TRBJ1-2; D is undetermined. CDR1 LGHDT and CDR2 YNNKEL come from the germline V gene (reference sequence). Trimming pared 8 bases from V and 6 bases from J, leaving 19 bases between. This CDR3 has 14 residues. CDR3 nucleotides: TGTGCCAGCTCGGCAGGTTATGATTATGATGGCTACACCTTC. It translates to CASSAGYDYDGYTF.

The chain has TRBV7-6 and TRBJ2-1; D unresolved. This CDR3 comprises 13 residues. The germline V gene has CDR1 SGHVS and CDR2 FNYEAQ. V was trimmed by 5 bases and J by 10 bases, leaving 15 bases between them. The CDR3 DNA is TGTGCCAGCAGCCAAGCAAGTGAGTGGGAGCAGTTCTTC. Protein sequence: CASSQASEWEQFF. The full variable domain, in which reference TRBV7-6 and TRBJ2-1 provide the parts outside the CDR3, is GAGVSQSPRYKVTKRGQDVALRCDPISGHVSLYWYRQALGQGPEFLTYFNYEAQQDKSGLPNDRFSAERPEGSISTLTIQRTEQRDSAMYRCASSQASEWEQFFGPGTRLTVL.

The chain has TRBV19 and TRBJ2-7; D call uncertain. Germline assignment: CDR1 LNHDA and CDR2 SQIVND (reference sequence). The CDR3 has 15 residues. V was cut by 2 bases and J by 1 base, with 12 bases left in between. DNA of the CDR3: TGTGCCAGTAGTATAAACACCCCTTCTTCCTACGAGCAGTACTTC. It translates to CASSINTPSSYEQYF.

The chain carries TRBV7-9 and TRBJ2-1; 9 nucleotides align to TRBD2. In germline, CDR1 is SEHNR, CDR2 FQNEAQ (reference sequence). CDR3 length: 16 amino acids. With 6 bases clipped from V and 9 bases from J, the junction kept 15 bases outside the gene matches. The CDR3 reads CASRHSGVAGAGEQFF. CDR3 coding DNA: TGTGCCAGCAGACATTCCGGGGTAGCGGGGGCCGGTGAGCAGTTCTTC.

The chain combines TRBV4-1 with TRBJ1-2; D unresolved. The V gene's germline CDR1 is MGHRA and CDR2 YSYEKL. Trimming removed 2 bases at V and 7 bases at J, with 5 bases between. CDR3 size: 11 residues. Here the CDR3 DNA reads TGCGCCAGCAGCCAACTAGGTGGCTACACCTTC. Translation: CASSQLGGYTF.

The J gene is TRBJ1-4, the V gene TRBV7-8, with 8 bases identical to TRBD1. Germline CDR1 is SGHVS and CDR2 is FQNEAQ. The CDR3 totals 16 residues. Losses at the gene ends were 1 base for V and 3 bases for J; bases not matched to a gene: 4. CDR3 nucleotides: TGTGCCAGCAGCTTAGGGCAGGGGGCGCCTAATGAAAAACTGTTTTTT. Protein product: CASSLGQGAPNEKLFF.

J is TRBJ1-5 and V is TRBV12-3 or TRBV12-4; D gene ambiguous. The germline V and J ends were trimmed by 3 bases and 3 bases, with 3 bases remaining between them. The CDR3 runs to 12 residues. The chain's CDR3 is CASSLLNQPQHF. The CDR3, as DNA: TGTGCCAGCAGTTTGCTCAATCAGCCCCAGCATTTT.

This clone appeared many times. V gene TRBV7-9 combines with J gene TRBJ1-6; 8 positions match TRBD1. V was pared by 6 bases and J by 5 bases, with 3 bases of the junction left unmatched. From germline, CDR1 is SEHNR and CDR2 FQNEAQ (reference sequence). The CDR3 has 14 amino acids. CDR3 DNA sequence: TGTGCCAGCAGACCAGGGGGCCATAATTCACCCCTCCACTTT. This codes for CASRPGGHNSPLHF.

The chain combines TRBV6-5 with TRBJ2-7; 8 bases are shared with TRBD2. Germline CDR1 reads MNHEY; CDR2 reads SVGAGI. The trim removed 8 bases at V and 0 bases at J, leaving 6 bases unmatched. The CDR3 is 14 residues long. CDR3 loop: CASGYGGASYEQYF. DNA for the CDR3: TGTGCCAGCGGGTACGGGGGGGCCTCCTACGAGCAGTACTTC.

This clone was picked up a small number of times. The gene calls are TRBV12-5 and TRBJ2-2; no clear D gene. V was pared by 10 bases and J by 4 bases, with 7 bases between. CDR3 length: 11 residues. The germline gives CDR1 LGHNT, CDR2 FRNRAP. CDR3 amino acids: CATRGTGELFF. CDR3 DNA: TGTGCTACCCGAGGCACCGGGGAGCTGTTTTTT.

This chain connects TRBV4-1 to TRBJ2-7; 7 nucleotides agree with TRBD2. Trimming took 6 bases from V and 0 from J; bases not matched to a gene: 17. The CDR3 is made up of 18 amino acids. From germline, CDR1 is MGHRA and CDR2 YSYEKL. The chain's CDR3 is CASSFRGERTSSSYEQYF. In nucleotides, the CDR3 is TGCGCCAGCAGTTTCAGAGGGGAGAGGACTAGTTCCTCCTACGAGCAGTACTTC.